This T cell receptor beta chain was identified in a study of graft-versus-host responses after intestinal transplantation. Study context: Induction using anti-thymocyte globulin, followed by tacrolimus and steroids for roughly 3 years, was given to all recipients.

To note about this clone: What it binds is not known.

CDR1 is SGHNT and CDR2 is YYREEE in the germline V gene (reference sequence). This CDR3 has 17 residues. V shed 4 bases and J 2 bases; nucleotides not matched to a gene: 10. Sequenced by immunoSEQ multiplex PCR; TCRdb stores in-frame clones only, minus some. Here the sample spans 20,000 to 25,000 clones, roughly 86% being singletons. The sequence was obtained from a human donor who was the organ donor for an intestinal transplant. The rearrangement links TRBV5-4 to TRBJ2-3; TRBD1 matches at 10 bases. The sample in question was unstimulated CD8+ T cells sorted from spleen or lymph node cells, obtained before transplant. CDR3 sequence: CASSDLTGTGDTDTQYF. The DNA of the CDR3 is TGTGCCAGCAGCGACCTGACCGGGACAGGGGACACAGATACGCAGTATTTT.